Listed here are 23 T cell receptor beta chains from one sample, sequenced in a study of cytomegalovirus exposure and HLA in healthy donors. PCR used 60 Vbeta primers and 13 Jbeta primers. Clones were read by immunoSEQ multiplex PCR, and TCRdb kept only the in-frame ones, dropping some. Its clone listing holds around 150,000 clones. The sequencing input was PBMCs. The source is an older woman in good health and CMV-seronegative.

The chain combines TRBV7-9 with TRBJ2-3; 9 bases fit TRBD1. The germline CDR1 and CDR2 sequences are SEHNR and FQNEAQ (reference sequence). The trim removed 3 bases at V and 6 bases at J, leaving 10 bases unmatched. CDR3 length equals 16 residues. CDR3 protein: CASSFRQGGKRDTQYF. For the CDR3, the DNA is TGTGCCAGCAGCTTTAGACAGGGGGGTAAGCGCGATACGCAGTATTTT.

This CDR3 is CASIAESRTDTQYF. DNA for the CDR3: TGTGCCAGCATAGCCGAGTCACGCACAGATACGCAGTATTTT. The gene calls are TRBV2 and TRBJ2-3; D gene unclear. The CDR3 extends over 14 amino acids. The germline V and J ends were trimmed by 7 bases and 1 base, with 12 bases remaining between them. Germline assignment: CDR1 SNHLY and CDR2 FYNNEI.

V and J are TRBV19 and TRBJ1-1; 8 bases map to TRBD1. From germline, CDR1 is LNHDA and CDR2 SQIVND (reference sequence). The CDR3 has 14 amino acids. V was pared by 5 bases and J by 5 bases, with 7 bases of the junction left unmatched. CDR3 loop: CASSPARGLTEAFF. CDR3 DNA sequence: TGTGCCAGTAGTCCGGCCAGGGGGCTGACTGAAGCTTTCTTT.

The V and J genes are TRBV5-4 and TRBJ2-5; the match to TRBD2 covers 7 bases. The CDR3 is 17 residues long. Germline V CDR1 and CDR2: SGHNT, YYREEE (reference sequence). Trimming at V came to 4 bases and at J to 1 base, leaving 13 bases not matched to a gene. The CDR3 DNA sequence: TGTGCCAGCAGCGGTTGGGGTGACGGGGGGAGCCAAGAGACCCAGTACTTC. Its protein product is CASSGWGDGGSQETQYF.

DNA for the CDR3: TGTGCCAGCAGCTTAATCGGGACAGTGGCTGAAGCTTTCTTT. Its translation is CASSLIGTVAEAFF. The gene calls are TRBV13 and TRBJ1-1; TRBD1 matches at 7 bases. The germline gives CDR1 PRHDT, CDR2 FYEKMQ (reference sequence). Trimming at V came to 2 bases and at J to 6 bases, leaving 6 bases not matched to a gene. There are 14 residues in the CDR3.

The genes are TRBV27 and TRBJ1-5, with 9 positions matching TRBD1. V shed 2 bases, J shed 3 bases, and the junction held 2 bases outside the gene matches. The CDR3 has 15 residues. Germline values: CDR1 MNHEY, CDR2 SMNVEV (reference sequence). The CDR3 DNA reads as TGTGCCAGCAGTTTAAGACAGGGGGTCAATCAGCCCCAGCATTTT. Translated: CASSLRQGVNQPQHF.

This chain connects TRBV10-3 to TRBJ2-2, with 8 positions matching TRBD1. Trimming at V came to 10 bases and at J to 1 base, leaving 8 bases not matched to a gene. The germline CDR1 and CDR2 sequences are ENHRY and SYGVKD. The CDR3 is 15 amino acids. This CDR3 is CATLPGTGNTGELFF. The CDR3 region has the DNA TGTGCCACCCTACCCGGGACAGGGAACACCGGGGAGCTGTTTTTT.

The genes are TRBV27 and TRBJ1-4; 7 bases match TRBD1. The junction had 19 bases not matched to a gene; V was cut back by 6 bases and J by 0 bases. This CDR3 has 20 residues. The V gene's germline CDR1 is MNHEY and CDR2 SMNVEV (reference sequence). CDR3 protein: CASRQTVRGRLGTTNEKLFF. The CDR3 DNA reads TGTGCCAGCAGACAGACGGTAAGGGGGCGGCTCGGAACAACTAATGAAAAACTGTTTTTT.

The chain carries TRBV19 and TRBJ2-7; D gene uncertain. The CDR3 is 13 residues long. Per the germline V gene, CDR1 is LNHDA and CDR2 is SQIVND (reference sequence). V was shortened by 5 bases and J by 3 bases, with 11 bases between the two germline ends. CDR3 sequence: CASSLLLGYEQYF. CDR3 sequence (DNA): TGTGCCAGTAGTCTCCTCCTCGGCTACGAGCAGTACTTC.

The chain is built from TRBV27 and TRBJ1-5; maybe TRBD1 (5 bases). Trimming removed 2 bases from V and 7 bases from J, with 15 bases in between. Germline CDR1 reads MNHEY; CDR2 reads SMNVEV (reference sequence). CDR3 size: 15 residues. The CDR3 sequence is CASSLGRGGEQPQHF. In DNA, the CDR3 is TGTGCCAGCAGTTTAGGACGGGGGGGAGAGCAGCCCCAGCATTTT.

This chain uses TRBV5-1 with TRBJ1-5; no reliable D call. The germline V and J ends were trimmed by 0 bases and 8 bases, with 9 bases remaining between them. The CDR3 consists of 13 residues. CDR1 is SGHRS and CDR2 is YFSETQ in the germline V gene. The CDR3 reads CASSLGVEEPQHF. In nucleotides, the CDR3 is TGCGCCAGCAGCTTGGGCGTTGAGGAGCCCCAGCATTTT.

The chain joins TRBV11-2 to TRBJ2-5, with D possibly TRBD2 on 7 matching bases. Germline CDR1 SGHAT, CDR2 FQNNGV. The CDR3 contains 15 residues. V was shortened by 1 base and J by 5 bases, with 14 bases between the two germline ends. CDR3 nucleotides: TGTGCCAGCAGCTTAGGGGGGGGCAGGCTGGAGACCCAGTACTTC. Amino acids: CASSLGGGRLETQYF.

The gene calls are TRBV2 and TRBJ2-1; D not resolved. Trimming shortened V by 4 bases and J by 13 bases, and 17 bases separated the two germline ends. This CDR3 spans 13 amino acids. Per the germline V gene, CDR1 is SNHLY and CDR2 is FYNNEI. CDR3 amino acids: CASSVVLRTEQFF. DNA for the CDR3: TGTGCCAGCAGTGTCGTACTTAGAACAGAACAGTTCTTC. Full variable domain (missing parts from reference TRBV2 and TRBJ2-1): EPEVTQTPSHQVTQMGQEVILRCVPISNHLYFYWYRQILGQKVEFLVSFYNNEISEKSEIFDDQFSVERPDGSNFTLKIRSTKLEDSAMYFCASSVVLRTEQFFGPGTRLTVL.

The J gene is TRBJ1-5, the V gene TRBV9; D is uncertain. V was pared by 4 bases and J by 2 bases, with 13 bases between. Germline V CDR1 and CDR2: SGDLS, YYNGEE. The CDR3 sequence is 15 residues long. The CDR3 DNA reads TGTGCCAGCAGCCGGACGGGCGGGGGCAATCAGCCCCAGCATTTT. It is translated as CASSRTGGGNQPQHF.

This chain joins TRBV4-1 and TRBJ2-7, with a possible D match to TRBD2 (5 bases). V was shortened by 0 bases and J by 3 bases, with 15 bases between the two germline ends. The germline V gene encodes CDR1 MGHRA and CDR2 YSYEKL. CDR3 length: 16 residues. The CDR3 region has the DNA TGCGCCAGCAGCCAAGAATCGGCTAGCACTTACTACGAGCAGTACTTC. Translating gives CASSQESASTYYEQYF.

The CDR3: CASSLTAGWPNEQFF. In DNA form, the CDR3 reads TGTGCCAGCAGCTTAACGGCGGGGTGGCCCAATGAGCAGTTCTTC. V usage is TRBV7-3 and J usage is TRBJ2-1; D may be TRBD2 (6 bases). CDR3 length: 15 residues. Germline V lookup: CDR1 SGHTA, CDR2 FQGTGA. The V gene lost 0 bases and the J gene lost 6 bases, with 12 bases spanning the gap.

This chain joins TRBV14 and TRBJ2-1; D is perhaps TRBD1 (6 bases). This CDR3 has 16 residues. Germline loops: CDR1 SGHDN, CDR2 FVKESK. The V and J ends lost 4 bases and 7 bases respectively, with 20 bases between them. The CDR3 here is CASSRSLDSSLNEQFF. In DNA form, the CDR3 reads TGTGCCAGCAGCCGCTCTTTGGACAGTTCCCTAAATGAGCAGTTCTTC.

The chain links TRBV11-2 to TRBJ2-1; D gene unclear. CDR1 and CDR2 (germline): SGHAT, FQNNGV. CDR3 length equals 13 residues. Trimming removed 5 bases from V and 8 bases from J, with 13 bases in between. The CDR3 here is CASSTNLVDEQFF. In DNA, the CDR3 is TGTGCCAGCAGCACCAATCTAGTCGATGAGCAGTTCTTC.

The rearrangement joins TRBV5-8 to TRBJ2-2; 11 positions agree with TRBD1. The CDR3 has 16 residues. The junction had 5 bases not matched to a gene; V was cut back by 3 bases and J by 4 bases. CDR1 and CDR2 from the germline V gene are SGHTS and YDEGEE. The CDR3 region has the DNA TGTGCCAGCAGCTGGGGGACAGGGGGTCTCACCGGGGAGCTGTTTTTT. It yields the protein CASSWGTGGLTGELFF. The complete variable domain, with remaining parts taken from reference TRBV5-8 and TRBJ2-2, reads EAGVTQSPTHLIKTRGQQATLRCSPISGHTSVYWYQQALGLGLQFLLWYDEGEERNRGNFPPRFSGRQFPNYSSELNVNALELEDSALYLCASSWGTGGLTGELFFGEGSRLTVL.

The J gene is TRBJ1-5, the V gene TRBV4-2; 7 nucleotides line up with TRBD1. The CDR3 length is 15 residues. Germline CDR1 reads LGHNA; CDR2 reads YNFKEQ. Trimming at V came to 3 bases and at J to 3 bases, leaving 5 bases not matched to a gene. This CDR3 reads CASSQEQGFNQPQHF. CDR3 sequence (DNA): TGTGCCAGCAGCCAGGAACAGGGGTTCAATCAGCCCCAGCATTTT.

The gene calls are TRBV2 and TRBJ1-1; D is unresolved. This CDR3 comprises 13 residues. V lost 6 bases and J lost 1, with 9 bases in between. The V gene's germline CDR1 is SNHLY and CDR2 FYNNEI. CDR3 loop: CASRSGWNTEAFF. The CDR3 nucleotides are TGTGCCAGCAGGAGTGGTTGGAACACTGAAGCTTTCTTT.

This CDR3 is CASSLGSWPQHF. Written as DNA, the CDR3 is TGTGCCAGCAGCTTGGGCAGCTGGCCCCAGCATTTT. V and J are TRBV7-9 and TRBJ1-5; unclear D gene. Germline V gene data show CDR1 as SEHNR and CDR2 as FQNEAQ (reference sequence). Trimming pared 3 bases from V and 9 bases from J, leaving 9 bases between. The CDR3 has 12 amino acids.

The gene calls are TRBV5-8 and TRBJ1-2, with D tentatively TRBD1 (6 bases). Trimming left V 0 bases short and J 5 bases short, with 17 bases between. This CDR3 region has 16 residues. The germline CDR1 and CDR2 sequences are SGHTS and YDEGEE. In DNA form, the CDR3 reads TGTGCCAGCAGCTTGGACCGGGACACACCGACTTATGGCTACACCTTC. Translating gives CASSLDRDTPTYGYTF.